The clone carrying this T cell receptor (beta chain) was found many times. These data originate in a study of low-dose radiotherapy and immunotherapy resistance in tumors. Whole-study context: Cohort 1 got 0.5 Gy per fraction every 2 weeks, 6.5 Gy in total. Individuals in Cohort 2 had 1 Gy per fraction every two weeks, adding up to 13 Gy over 26 weeks. With cycle 1 day 1 as the start, patients took oral aspirin 300 mg daily for four cycles.

Time point reported: before trial treatment. Nivolumab, ipilimumab, aspirin, low-dose cyclophosphamide and low-dose radiotherapy were given to donors. The length of the CDR3 is 16 residues. Germline V gene data show CDR1 as SEHNR and CDR2 as FQNEAQ (reference sequence). Losses at the gene ends were 5 bases for V and 0 bases for J; bases not matched to a gene: 2. TRAV- and TRBV-specific primers were used for first-strand cDNA, which covered alpha and beta chains. Amplification of TCRs used a constant-region primer and V-primer adapter for approximately 19 PCR cycles. A single record per CDR3 protein comes from TCRdb applying MiXCR to the reads. This repertoire shows 55,000 to 65,000 distinct CDR3 sequences, more than 20% found once; its top ten account for under 7%.

V and J are TRBV7-9 and TRBJ2-1; 12 bases agree with TRBD2. This clonotype originated in a male donor with rectosigmoid adenocarcinoma. Sequences were derived from PBMCs, sampled before treatment. CDR3 amino acids: CASSPTSGSSYNEQFF. CDR3 DNA: TGTGCCAGCAGCCCGACTAGCGGGAGCTCCTACAATGAGCAGTTCTTC. Full variable domain (outside the CDR3, taken from reference TRBV7-9 and TRBJ2-1): DTGVSQNPRHKITKRGQNVTFRCDPISEHNRLYWYRQTLGQGPEFLTYFQNEAQLEKSRLLSDRFSAERPKGSFSTLEIQRTEQGDSAMYLCASSPTSGSSYNEQFFGPGTRLTVL.